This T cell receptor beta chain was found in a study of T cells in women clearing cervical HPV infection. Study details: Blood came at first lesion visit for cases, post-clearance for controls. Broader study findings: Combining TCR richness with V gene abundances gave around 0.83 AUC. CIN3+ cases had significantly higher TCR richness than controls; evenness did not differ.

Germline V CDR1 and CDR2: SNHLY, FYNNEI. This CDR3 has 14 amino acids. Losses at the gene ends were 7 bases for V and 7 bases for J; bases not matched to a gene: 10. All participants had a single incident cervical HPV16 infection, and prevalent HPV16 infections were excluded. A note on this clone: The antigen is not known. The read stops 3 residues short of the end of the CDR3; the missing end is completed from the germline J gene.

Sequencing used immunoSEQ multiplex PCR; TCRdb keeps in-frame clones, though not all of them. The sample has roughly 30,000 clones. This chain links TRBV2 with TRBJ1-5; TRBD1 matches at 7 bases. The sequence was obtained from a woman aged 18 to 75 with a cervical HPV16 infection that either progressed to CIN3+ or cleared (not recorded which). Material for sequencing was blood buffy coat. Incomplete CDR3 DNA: TGTGCCAGCACCGAAACAGGGGTCGGCCAGCCC. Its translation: CASTETGVGQP. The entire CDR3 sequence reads CASTETGVGQPQHF.